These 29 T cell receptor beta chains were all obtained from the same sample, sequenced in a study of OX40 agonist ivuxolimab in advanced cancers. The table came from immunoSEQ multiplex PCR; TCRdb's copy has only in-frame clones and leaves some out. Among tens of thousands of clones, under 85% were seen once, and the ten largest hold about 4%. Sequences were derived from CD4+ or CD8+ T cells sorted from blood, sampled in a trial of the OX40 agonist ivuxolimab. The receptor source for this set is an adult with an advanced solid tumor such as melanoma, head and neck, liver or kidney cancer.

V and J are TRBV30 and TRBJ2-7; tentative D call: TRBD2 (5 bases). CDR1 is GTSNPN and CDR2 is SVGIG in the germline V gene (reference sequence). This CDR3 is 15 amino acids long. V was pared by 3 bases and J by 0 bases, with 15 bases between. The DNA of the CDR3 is TGTGCCTGGAGCCCCCCGGACTTCATCTCCTACGAGCAGTACTTC. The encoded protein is CAWSPPDFISYEQYF.

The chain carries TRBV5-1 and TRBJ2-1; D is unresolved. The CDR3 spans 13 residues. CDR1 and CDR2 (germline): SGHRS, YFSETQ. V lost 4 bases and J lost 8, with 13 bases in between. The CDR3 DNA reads TGCGCCAGCAGCGTCCTGATTCGGGATGAGCAGTTCTTC. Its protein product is CASSVLIRDEQFF.

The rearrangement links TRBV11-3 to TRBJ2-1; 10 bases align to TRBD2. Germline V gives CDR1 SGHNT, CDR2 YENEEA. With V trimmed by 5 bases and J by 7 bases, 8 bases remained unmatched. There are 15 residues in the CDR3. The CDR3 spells CASSARLAGFNEQFF. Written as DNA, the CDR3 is TGTGCCAGCAGCGCTAGACTAGCGGGCTTTAATGAGCAGTTCTTC.

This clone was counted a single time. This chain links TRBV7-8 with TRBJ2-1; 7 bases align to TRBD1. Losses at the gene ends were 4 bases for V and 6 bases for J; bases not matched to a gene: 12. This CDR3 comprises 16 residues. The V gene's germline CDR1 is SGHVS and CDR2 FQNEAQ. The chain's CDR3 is CASSSPPTGHGNEQFF. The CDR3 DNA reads TGTGCCAGCAGCTCGCCCCCGACAGGGCACGGCAATGAGCAGTTCTTC.

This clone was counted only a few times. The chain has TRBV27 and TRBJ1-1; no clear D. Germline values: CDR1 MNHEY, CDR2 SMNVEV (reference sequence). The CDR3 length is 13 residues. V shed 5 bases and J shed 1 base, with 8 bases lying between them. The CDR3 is CASSRRENTEAFF. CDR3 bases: TGTGCCAGCAGTAGACGGGAGAACACTGAAGCTTTCTTT.

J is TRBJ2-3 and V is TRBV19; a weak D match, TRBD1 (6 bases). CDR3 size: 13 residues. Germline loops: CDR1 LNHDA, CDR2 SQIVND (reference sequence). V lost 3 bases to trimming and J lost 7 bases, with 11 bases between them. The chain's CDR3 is CASSMPGHNTQYF. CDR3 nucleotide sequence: TGTGCCAGTAGTATGCCGGGACATAATACGCAGTATTTT.

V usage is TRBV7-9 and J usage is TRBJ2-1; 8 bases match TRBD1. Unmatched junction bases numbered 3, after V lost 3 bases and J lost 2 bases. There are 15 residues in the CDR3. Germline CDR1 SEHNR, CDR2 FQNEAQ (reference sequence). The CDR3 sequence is CASSFRDRPYNEQFF. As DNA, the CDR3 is TGTGCCAGCAGCTTTCGGGACAGGCCCTACAATGAGCAGTTCTTC.

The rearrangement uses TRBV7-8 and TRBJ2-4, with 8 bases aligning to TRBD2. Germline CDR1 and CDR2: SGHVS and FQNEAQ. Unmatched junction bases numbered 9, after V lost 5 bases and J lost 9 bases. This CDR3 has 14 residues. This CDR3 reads CASSPGGDLSIQYF. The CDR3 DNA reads TGTGCCAGCAGCCCGGGAGGGGACCTGAGCATTCAGTACTTC.

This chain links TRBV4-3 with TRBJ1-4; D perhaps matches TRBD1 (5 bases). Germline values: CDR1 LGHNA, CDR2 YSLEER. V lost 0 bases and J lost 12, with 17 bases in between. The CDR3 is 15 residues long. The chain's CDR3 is CASSQEGTGRRELFF. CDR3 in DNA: TGCGCCAGCAGCCAAGAAGGGACCGGCCGCCGTGAACTGTTTTTT.

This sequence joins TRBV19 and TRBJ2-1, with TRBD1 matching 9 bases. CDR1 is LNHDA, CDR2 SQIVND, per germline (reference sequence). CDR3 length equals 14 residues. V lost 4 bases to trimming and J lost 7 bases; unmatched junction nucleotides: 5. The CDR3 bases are TGTGCCAGTAGTAAGGGACAGGGTAGGAATGAGCAGTTCTTC. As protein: CASSKGQGRNEQFF.

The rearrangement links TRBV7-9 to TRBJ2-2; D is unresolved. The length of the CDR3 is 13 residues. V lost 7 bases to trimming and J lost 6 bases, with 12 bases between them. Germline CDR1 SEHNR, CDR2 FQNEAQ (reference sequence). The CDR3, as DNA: TGTGCCAGCATCCACGGCCGTCCCGGGGAGCTGTTTTTT. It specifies CASIHGRPGELFF.

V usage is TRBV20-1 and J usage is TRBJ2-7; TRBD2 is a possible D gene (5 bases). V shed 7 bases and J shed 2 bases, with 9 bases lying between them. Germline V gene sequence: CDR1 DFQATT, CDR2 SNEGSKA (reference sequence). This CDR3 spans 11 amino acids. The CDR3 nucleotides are TGCAGTGGAGGGAACCCCTACGAGCAGTACTTC. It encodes CSGGNPYEQYF.

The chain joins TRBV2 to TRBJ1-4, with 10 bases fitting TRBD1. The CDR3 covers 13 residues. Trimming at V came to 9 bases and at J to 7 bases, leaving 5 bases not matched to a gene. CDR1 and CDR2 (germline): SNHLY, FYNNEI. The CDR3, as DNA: TGTGCCAGTAGGGACAGGGGAGGTGAAAAACTGTTTTTT. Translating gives CASRDRGGEKLFF.

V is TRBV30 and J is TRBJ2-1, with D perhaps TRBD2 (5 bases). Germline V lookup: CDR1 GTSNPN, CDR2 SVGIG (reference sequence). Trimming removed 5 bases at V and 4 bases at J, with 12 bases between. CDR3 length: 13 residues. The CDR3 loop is CAWGLLEYNEQFF. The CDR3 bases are TGTGCCTGGGGACTCCTAGAGTACAATGAGCAGTTCTTC. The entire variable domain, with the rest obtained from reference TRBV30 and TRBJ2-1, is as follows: SQTIHQWPATLVQPVGSPLSLECTVEGTSNPNLYWYRQAAGRGLQLLFYSVGIGQISSEVPQNLSASRPQDRQFILSSKKLLLSDSGFYLCAWGLLEYNEQFFGPGTRLTVL.

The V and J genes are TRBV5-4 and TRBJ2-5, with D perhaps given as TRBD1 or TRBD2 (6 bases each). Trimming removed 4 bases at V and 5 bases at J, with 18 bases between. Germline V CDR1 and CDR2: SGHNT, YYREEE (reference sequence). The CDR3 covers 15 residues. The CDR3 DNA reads TGTGCCAGCAGCACTAGGGGGACTCTGGGGGAGACCCAGTACTTC. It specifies CASSTRGTLGETQYF.

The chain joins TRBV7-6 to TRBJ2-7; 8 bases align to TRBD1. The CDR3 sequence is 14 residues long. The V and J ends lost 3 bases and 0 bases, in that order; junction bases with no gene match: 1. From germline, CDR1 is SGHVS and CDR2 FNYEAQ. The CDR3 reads CASSLGQDSYEQYF. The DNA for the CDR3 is TGTGCCAGCAGCTTGGGACAGGACTCCTACGAGCAGTACTTC.

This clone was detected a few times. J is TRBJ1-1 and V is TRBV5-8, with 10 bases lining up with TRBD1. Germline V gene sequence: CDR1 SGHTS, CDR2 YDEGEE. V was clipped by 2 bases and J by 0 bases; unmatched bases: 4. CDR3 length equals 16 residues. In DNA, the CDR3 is TGTGCCAGCAGCTTCGGACAGGGGGTCATGAACACTGAAGCTTTCTTT. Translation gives CASSFGQGVMNTEAFF.

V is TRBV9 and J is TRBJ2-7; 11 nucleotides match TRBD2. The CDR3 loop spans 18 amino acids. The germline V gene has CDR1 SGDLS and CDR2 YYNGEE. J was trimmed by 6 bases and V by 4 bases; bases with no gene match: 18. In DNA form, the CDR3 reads TGTGCCAGCAGCCCTTCTCCGGCCGTACTAGCGGGAGTTACCGAGCAGTACTTC. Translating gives CASSPSPAVLAGVTEQYF.

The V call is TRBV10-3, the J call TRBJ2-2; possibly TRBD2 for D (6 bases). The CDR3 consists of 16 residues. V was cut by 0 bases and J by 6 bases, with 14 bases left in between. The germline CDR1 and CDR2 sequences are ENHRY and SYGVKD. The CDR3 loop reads CAISESRGAVSGELFF. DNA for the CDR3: TGTGCCATCAGTGAGTCGCGCGGGGCAGTCTCCGGGGAGCTGTTTTTT.

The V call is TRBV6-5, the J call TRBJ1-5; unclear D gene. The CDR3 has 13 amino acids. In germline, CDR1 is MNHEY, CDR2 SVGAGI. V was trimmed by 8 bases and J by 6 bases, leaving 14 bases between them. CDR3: CASGSSEGQPQHF. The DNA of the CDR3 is TGTGCCAGCGGTTCGTCGGAAGGTCAGCCCCAGCATTTT.

CDR3 in DNA: TGCGCCAGCAGCCTCCCGTCGCCCGGGGAGCTGTTTTTT. Its protein is CASSLPSPGELFF. The V gene is TRBV4-1, the J gene TRBJ2-2; D is undetermined. V lost 4 bases to trimming and J lost 6 bases, with 9 bases between them. There are 13 residues in the CDR3. Per the germline V gene, CDR1 is MGHRA and CDR2 is YSYEKL.

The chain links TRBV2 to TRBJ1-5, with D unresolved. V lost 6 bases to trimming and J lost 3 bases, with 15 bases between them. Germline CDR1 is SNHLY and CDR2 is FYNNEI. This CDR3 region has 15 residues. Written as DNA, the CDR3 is TGTGCCAGCAGAACGACGCTAGGCCCCAATCAGCCCCAGCATTTT. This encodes CASRTTLGPNQPQHF.

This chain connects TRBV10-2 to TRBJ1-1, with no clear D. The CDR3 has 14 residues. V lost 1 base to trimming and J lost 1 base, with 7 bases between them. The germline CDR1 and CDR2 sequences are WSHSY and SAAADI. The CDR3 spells CASSEWARNTEAFF. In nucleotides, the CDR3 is TGCGCCAGCAGTGAGTGGGCAAGGAACACTGAAGCTTTCTTT.

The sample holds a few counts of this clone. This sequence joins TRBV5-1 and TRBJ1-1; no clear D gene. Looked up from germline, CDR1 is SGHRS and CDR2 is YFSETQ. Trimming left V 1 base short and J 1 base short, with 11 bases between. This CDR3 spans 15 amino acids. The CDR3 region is CASSLLPGPNTEAFF. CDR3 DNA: TGCGCCAGCAGCTTGTTGCCAGGCCCGAACACTGAAGCTTTCTTT.

The CDR3 spells CASSSYRAGEQFF. CDR3 sequence (DNA): TGTGCCAGCAGCTCATACAGGGCGGGCGAGCAGTTCTTC. The chain is built from TRBV7-2 and TRBJ2-1, with TRBD1 as a possible D gene (6 bases). The CDR3 is 13 residues long. V was clipped by 4 bases and J by 10 bases, with 14 bases between them. CDR1 and CDR2 from the germline V gene are SGHTA and FQGNSA.

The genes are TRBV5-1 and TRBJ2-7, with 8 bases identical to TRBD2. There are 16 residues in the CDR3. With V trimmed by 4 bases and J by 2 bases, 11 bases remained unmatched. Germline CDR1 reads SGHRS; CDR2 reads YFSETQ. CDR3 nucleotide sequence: TGCGCCAGCAGCCCTCTCATTGGCGGGGGGACCTACGAGCAGTACTTC. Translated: CASSPLIGGGTYEQYF.

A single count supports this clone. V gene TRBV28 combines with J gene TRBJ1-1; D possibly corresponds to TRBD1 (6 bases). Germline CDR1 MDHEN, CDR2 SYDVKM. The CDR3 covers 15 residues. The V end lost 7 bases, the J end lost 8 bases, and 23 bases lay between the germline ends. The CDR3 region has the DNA TGTGCCAGCATTAAGACGGGACATACTAAGGGGGAAGCTTTCTTT. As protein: CASIKTGHTKGEAFF. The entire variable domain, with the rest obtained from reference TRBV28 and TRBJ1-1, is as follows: DVKVTQSSRYLVKRTGEKVFLECVQDMDHENMFWYRQDPGLGLRLIYFSYDVKMKEKGDIPEGYSVSREKKERFSLILESASTNQTSMYLCASIKTGHTKGEAFFGQGTRLTVV.

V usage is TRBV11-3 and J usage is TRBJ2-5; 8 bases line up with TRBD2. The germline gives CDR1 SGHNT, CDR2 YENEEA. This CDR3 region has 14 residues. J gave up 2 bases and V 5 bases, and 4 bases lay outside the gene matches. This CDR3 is CASSPRGVQETQYF. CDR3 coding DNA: TGTGCCAGCAGCCCGCGGGGGGTTCAAGAGACCCAGTACTTC.

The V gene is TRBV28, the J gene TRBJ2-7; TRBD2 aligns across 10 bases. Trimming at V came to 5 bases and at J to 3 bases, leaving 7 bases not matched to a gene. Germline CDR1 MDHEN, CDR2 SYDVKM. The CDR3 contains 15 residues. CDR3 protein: CASSPSGSRFYEQYF. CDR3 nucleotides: TGTGCCAGCAGTCCTAGCGGGAGTCGGTTCTACGAGCAGTACTTC.